The 9 T cell receptor beta chains given below trace back to one sample, sequenced in a study of blood T cell repertoires in COVID-19. Assay: immunoSEQ multiplex PCR; the TCRdb copy retains only in-frame clones and omits some. This table holds about 40,000 clones, approximately 88% found once. Sequencing was done on a sample of peripheral blood. The receptors shown here come from a woman in her 70s with acute or convalescent COVID-19.

The J gene is TRBJ1-2, the V gene TRBV7-2; maybe TRBD1 (5 bases). Germline loops: CDR1 SGHTA, CDR2 FQGNSA. The CDR3 length is 13 residues. V shed 5 bases and J shed 7 bases, with 14 bases lying between them. The CDR3 protein is CASSVDSIGGYTF. The CDR3 bases are TGTGCCAGCAGCGTCGACAGTATCGGTGGCTACACCTTC.

V is TRBV6-5 and J is TRBJ2-5; 9 positions match TRBD2. The trim removed 0 bases at V and 5 bases at J, leaving 4 bases unmatched. Germline lookup yields CDR1 MNHEY and CDR2 SVGAGI. This CDR3 is 15 amino acids long. DNA for the CDR3: TGTGCCAGCAGTTACTCGCGGGGGGGCCCGGAGACCCAGTACTTC. It yields the protein CASSYSRGGPETQYF.

The J gene is TRBJ1-1, the V gene TRBV19; a weak D match, TRBD1 (5 bases). This CDR3 has 14 amino acids. V lost 2 bases and J lost 4, with 11 bases in between. Germline V gene data show CDR1 as LNHDA and CDR2 as SQIVND (reference sequence). Here the CDR3 reads CASSISGGVTEAFF. CDR3 sequence (DNA): TGTGCCAGTAGTATAAGCGGGGGGGTCACTGAAGCTTTCTTT.

V usage is TRBV12-3 or TRBV12-4 and J usage is TRBJ2-5; tentatively, D is TRBD2 (5 bases). The CDR3 runs 12 residues. Trimming left V 8 bases short and J 5 bases short, with 12 bases between. CDR3 in amino acids: CASRSRVETQYF. The CDR3 coding sequence is TGTGCCAGCCGATCGAGGGTGGAGACCCAGTACTTC.

This clone was seen a few times. Other DNA variants within this sample encode the same CDR3. This rearrangement joins TRBV20-1 to TRBJ2-7; maybe TRBD2 (5 bases). The ends were cut back, 2 bases at V and 5 bases at J, with 7 bases in the middle. CDR3 length: 11 residues. Germline V gene lookup returns CDR1 DFQATT and CDR2 SNEGSKA (reference sequence). CDR3 sequence: CSARSGHEQYV. For the CDR3, the DNA is TGCAGTGCTAGAAGCGGACACGAGCAGTACGTC.

This clone was seen a handful of times. This chain uses TRBV11-3 with TRBJ2-7; TRBD1 aligns across 9 bases. The CDR3 consists of 15 residues. Germline loops: CDR1 SGHNT, CDR2 YENEEA. The V segment lost 4 bases and the J segment 1 base; nucleotides outside the gene matches: 5. The CDR3 spells CASSSGTGRSYEQYV. The CDR3 coding sequence is TGTGCCAGCAGCTCCGGGACAGGGAGGTCCTACGAGCAGTACGTC.

The rearrangement links TRBV6-5 to TRBJ1-2, with unresolved D. V gave up 7 bases and J gave up 8 bases, with 11 bases separating them. CDR1 is MNHEY, CDR2 SVGAGI, per germline. CDR3 length: 11 amino acids. The CDR3 coding sequence is TGTGCCAGCAAGCCCCCAGGCGGCTACACCTTC. Protein sequence: CASKPPGGYTF.

The chain employs TRBV9 and TRBJ2-3; 10 positions match TRBD2. This CDR3 has 19 amino acids. Germline loops: CDR1 SGDLS, CDR2 YYNGEE. Losses at the gene ends were 1 base for V and 1 base for J; bases not matched to a gene: 12. This CDR3 reads CASSVSLRSGGEGTDTQYF. DNA for the CDR3: TGTGCCAGCAGCGTATCCCTTCGCAGCGGGGGGGAGGGCACAGATACGCAGTATTTT.

This clone came up a few times. The chain recombines TRBV29-1 with TRBJ2-1, with 8 bases matching TRBD1. V lost 5 bases and J lost 7; bases outside the gene matches: 7. The length of the CDR3 is 13 residues. Germline V gene data show CDR1 as SQVTM and CDR2 as ANQGSEA. CDR3 bases: TGCAGCGTTTTGAGGACAGGGCCTAATGAGCAGTTCTTC. This codes for CSVLRTGPNEQFF.